This T cell receptor beta chain is from a study of OX40 agonist ivuxolimab in advanced cancers. Overall study context: The dose of intravenous ivuxolimab that patients received every 2 weeks ranged from 0.01 to 10 mg/kg.

TCRdb's table, derived via immunoSEQ multiplex PCR, lists solely in-frame clones and lacks some. This sample has approximately 82,000 clones, with roughly 92% found just once. This CDR3 is built from 12 residues. The germline gives CDR1 SGHTS, CDR2 YDEGEE. Blood samples were obtained at baseline, cycle 4 day 1, and cycle 7 day 1. As regards this clone: The junction departs from the called germline gene at one end, perhaps through a read error.

The sample in question was CD4+ or CD8+ T cells sorted from blood, obtained in a trial of the OX40 agonist ivuxolimab. This chain uses TRBV5-8 with TRBJ2-1, with 8 positions matching TRBD1. The clonotype comes from an adult with an advanced solid tumor such as melanoma, head and neck, liver or kidney cancer. This chain's CDR3 is CASRASVQGELF. The CDR3 DNA is TGTGCCAGCAGGGCCAGTGTACAGGGGGAACTCTTC.